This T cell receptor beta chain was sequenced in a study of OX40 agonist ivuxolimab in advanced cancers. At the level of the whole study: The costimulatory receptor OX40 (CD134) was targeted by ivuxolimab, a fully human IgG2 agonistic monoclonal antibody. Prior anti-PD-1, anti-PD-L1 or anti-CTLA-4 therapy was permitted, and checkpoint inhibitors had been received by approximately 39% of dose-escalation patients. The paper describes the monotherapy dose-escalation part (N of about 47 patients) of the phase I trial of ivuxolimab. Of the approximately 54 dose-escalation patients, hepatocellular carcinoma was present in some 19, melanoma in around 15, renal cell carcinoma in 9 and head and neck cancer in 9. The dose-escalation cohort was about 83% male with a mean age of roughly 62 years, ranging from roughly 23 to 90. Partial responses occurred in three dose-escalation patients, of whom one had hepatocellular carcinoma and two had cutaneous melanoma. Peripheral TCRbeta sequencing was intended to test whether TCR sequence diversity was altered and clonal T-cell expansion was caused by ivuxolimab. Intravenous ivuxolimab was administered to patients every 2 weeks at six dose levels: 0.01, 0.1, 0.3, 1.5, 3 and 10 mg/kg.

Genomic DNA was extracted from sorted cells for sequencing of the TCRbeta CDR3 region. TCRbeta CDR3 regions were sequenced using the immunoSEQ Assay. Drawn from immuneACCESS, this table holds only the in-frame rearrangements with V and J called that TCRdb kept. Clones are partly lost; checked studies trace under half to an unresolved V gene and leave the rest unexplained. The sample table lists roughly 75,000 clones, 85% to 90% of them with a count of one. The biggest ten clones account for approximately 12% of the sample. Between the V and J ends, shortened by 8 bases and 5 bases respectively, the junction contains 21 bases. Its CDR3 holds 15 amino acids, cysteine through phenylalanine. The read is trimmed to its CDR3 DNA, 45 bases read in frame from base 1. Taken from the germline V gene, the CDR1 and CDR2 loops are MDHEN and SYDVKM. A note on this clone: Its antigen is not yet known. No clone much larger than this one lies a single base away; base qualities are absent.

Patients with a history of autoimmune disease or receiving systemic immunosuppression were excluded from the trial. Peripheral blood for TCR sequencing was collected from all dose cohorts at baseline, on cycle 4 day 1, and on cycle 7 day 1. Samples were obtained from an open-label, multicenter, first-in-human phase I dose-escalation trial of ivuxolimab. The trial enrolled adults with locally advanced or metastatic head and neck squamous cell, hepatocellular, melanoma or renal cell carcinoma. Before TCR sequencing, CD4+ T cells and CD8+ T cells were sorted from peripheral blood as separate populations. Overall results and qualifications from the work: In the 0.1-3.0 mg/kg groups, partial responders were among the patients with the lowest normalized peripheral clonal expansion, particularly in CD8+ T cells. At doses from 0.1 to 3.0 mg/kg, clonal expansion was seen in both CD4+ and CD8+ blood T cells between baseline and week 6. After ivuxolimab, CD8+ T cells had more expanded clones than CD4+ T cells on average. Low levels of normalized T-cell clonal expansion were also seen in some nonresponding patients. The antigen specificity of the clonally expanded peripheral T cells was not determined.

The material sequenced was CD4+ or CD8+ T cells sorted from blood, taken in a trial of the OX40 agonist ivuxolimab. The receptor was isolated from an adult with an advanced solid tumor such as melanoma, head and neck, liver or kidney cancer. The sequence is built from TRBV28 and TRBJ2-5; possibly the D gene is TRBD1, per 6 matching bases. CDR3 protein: CASYRKGKRGETQYF. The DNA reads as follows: TGTGCCAGCTATCGCAAGGGGAAGAGGGGGGAGACCCAGTACTTC.